A single sample is the source of the 2 T cell receptor beta chains below, sequenced in a study of T-cell reconstitution after alpha-beta-depleted transplantation in children. Construction of the TCRbeta library involved unique molecular identifiers. TCRdb re-derived calls from the PCR reads in MiXCR, one entry per CDR3 protein. The sample has 330,000 or so distinct CDR3 sequences; 6.5% to 9% are singletons. Their target antigens are unknown. Study-level results: Newly made T cells mostly supplied T-cell counts and diversity one year after transplant.

The sample in question was peripheral blood, obtained 360 days after TCRalphabeta/CD19-depleted stem cell transplant. These receptors were collected from a female patient aged 2 to 10 who had a stem cell transplant for Fanconi anemia, so the T cells may come from the graft donor.

As to this clonotype: Since the CDR3 does not end with the conserved phenylalanine or tryptophan, this likely comes from a read error. This chain connects TRBV4-3 to TRBJ1-1; unclear D gene. Germline V gene lookup returns CDR1 LGHNA and CDR2 YSLEER. The CDR3 length is 15 residues. V lost 0 bases and J 1 base, leaving 9 bases between the germline ends. The DNA of the CDR3 is TGCGCCAGCAGCCAAGAGAGGGAAGAGAACACTGAAGCTTTCTAT. This sequence encodes CASSQEREENTEAFY.

Ten or more counts support this clonotype. The rearrangement uses TRBV5-1 and TRBJ2-5, with 10 bases aligning to TRBD2. The V gene's germline CDR1 is SGHRS and CDR2 YFSETQ. The J segment lost 3 bases and the V segment lost 4 bases, leaving 3 bases of the junction unmatched. This CDR3 region has 14 residues. The CDR3 bases are TGCGCCAGCAGCGGTCTAGCGGGGGAAGAGACCCAGTACTTC. Residues: CASSGLAGEETQYF.